A selection of T cell receptor beta chains follows, all from one sample in a study of CD8 T cells in ankylosing spondylitis. TCRdb reanalysed the 5' RACE reads using MiXCR and keeps one entry per CDR3 protein. Counted here are just under 550,000 distinct CDR3 sequences, 12% occurring once; the ten biggest clones make up 6.8%. Sequenced input: blood, either unsorted or a sorted T cell fraction (not recorded which). Receptors were obtained from a male donor with ankylosing spondylitis. Both conserved end residues are part of each CDR3.

TRBJ2-7	TRBV3-1	CASSQGGTGSYEQYF
TRBJ2-3	TRBV6-2/TRBV6-3	CASSYPSTDTQYF
TRBJ1-1	TRBV12-3/TRBV12-4	CASGNSGQGATEAFF
TRBJ1-6	TRBV4-2	CASSQDPARVDYNSPLHF
TRBJ1-1	TRBV7-9	CASSYGGGEAFF
TRBJ1-1	TRBV5-1	CASSIGFGPEAFF
TRBJ2-1	TRBV14	CASSQGDREQFF
TRBJ2-3	TRBV5-5	CASSLLAGAPDTQYF
TRBJ1-2	TRBV4-1	CASSQDIGGATYGYTF
TRBJ2-2	TRBV9	CASSVAGGPGTGELFF
TRBJ1-2	TRBV29-1	CSVEKQVDYTF
TRBJ1-3	TRBV3-1	CASHASSGNTIYF
TRBJ1-5	TRBV20-1	CSAPGTGQPQHF
TRBJ2-7	TRBV20-1	CSARDPLTSGSAKEQYF
TRBJ2-3	TRBV4-1	CASSRLAGGAMVSDTQYF
TRBJ2-5	TRBV4-2	CASSDIARGGGAETQYF
TRBJ1-2	TRBV20-1	CSAEQLLRGYTF
TRBJ1-1	TRBV18	CASSAEVNTEAFF
TRBJ1-5	TRBV11-2	CASSFIEDQPQHF
TRBJ1-5	TRBV15	CATSFLRGVLDNQPQHF
TRBJ2-5	TRBV5-6	CASSLRDYTPRWETQYF
TRBJ2-1	TRBV3-1	CASSHPSGRAGEQFF
TRBJ2-1	TRBV7-9	CASSLGAGVESDEQFF
TRBJ2-2	TRBV5-1	CASSLQQGYTGELFF
TRBJ2-5	TRBV20-1	CSAIAGGTQYF
TRBJ2-1	TRBV20-1	CSARGGYNEQFF
TRBJ1-4	TRBV5-1	CASSRGQDGEKLFF
TRBJ2-3	TRBV12-3/TRBV12-4	CASSPAYTQYF
TRBJ1-2	TRBV5-1	CASSGTGSRVDGYTF
TRBJ2-5	TRBV5-1	CASSLNPSLAQETQYF
TRBJ2-5	TRBV11-2	CASSPDLLGGGQETQYF
TRBJ2-1	TRBV6-5	CASSLAGADYNEQFF
TRBJ2-2	TRBV7-7	CASSPRTGSLTAGELFF
TRBJ2-3	TRBV20-1	CSATWTGSTDTQYF
TRBJ2-2	TRBV24-1	CATSDLYTGELFF
TRBJ2-5	TRBV10-3	CAIKPELQETQYF
TRBJ2-3	TRBV3-1	CASSQRASGAGTDTQYF
TRBJ2-1	TRBV19	CASRLAGVGGNEQFF
TRBJ2-7	TRBV4-1	CASSQRQGNEQYF
TRBJ2-2	TRBV4-2	CASSQDRWGTGELFF
TRBJ1-4	TRBV20-1	CSATRSGTTNEKLFF
TRBJ1-1	TRBV5-1	CASSQGTGTNTEAFF
TRBJ1-2	TRBV4-1	CASSQDLRYGYTF
TRBJ2-3	TRBV29-1	CSGGTSGRPDTQYF
TRBJ2-7	TRBV20-1	CSASFSYEQYF
TRBJ2-3	TRBV20-1	CSARGPGSGGDTQYF
TRBJ1-2	TRBV7-2	CASSLAGGWNGYTF
TRBJ2-7	TRBV5-1	CASSTTSGSYEQYF
TRBJ2-1	TRBV5-4	CASTAGGGSHNEQFF
TRBJ2-5	TRBV5-1	CASPFETQYF
TRBJ2-3	TRBV29-1	CSVEGGTDTQYF
TRBJ2-2	TRBV20-1	CSAATSGSRSGELFF
TRBJ2-2	TRBV4-1	CASSQESKGPNTGELFF
TRBJ1-1	TRBV20-1	CSAREWGGNTEAFF